This T cell receptor (beta chain) comes out of a study of T cell repertoires in cytomegalovirus infection. Study details: Public TCR beta signatures indicated both CMV infection and matching HLA type. Broader study findings: Identification of carriers of CMV plus the relevant HLA was performed using cumulative public TCR beta family frequency. The ex vivo response showed dominance by HLA-C-restricted CMV-specific TCR beta clonotypes.

TCRdb ran MiXCR on the reads and lists one entry per CDR3 protein. The sample lists approximately 630,000 distinct CDR3 sequences; 20% to 25% were seen once. This clonotype came up many times. Its antigen is currently unknown. Sequences were obtained from CD8+ T cells from PBMCs. This sequence originates from a human donor in good health (CMV status not recorded). Some clones in this sample may be carry-over from other donors' samples.

CDR3 in amino acids: CASRPLLGLETGELFF. CDR3 bases: TGTGCCAGCAGGCCCCTGTTGGGGTTGGAGACCGGGGAGCTGTTTTTT. The chain joins TRBV11-2 to TRBJ2-2; D remains ambiguous. In germline, CDR1 is SGHAT, CDR2 FQNNGV. The CDR3 is 16 residues long. The V gene lost 6 bases and the J gene lost 5 bases, with 19 bases spanning the gap.